Below, 17 T cell receptor beta chains from the same sample are listed, as sequenced in a study of graft-versus-host responses after intestinal transplantation. This table comes from immunoSEQ multiplex PCR, and its TCRdb copy is limited to in-frame clones, with some not included. The sample contains about 19,000 clones, more than 30% of which appear only once. Sequencing used alloreactive CD4+ T cells from a mixed lymphocyte reaction culture, obtained before intestinal transplant. Subset given: CFSE-low proliferating T cells sorted from roughly 6-day pre-transplant mixed lymphocyte reaction (GvH or HvG direction). The receptors derive from a human patient who received an intestinal transplant.

This clone has only a few counts. The chain joins TRBV4-2 to TRBJ2-3; D might be TRBD2 (6 bases). This CDR3 has 16 residues. In germline, CDR1 is LGHNA, CDR2 YNFKEQ. V was clipped by 1 base and J by 6 bases, with 17 bases between them. The CDR3: CASSQAPAGPSDTQYF. As DNA, the CDR3 is TGTGCCAGCAGCCAAGCCCCCGCGGGGCCGAGCGATACGCAGTATTTT.

The chain uses TRBV5-8 and TRBJ2-1; D ambiguous. The CDR3 runs to 13 residues. Germline assignment: CDR1 SGHTS and CDR2 YDEGEE. The V end lost 5 bases, the J end lost 4 bases, and 10 bases lay between the germline ends. The chain's CDR3 is CASRRRQYNEQFF. Written as DNA, the CDR3 is TGTGCCAGCAGGAGGAGACAATACAATGAGCAGTTCTTC.

The sample holds a few counts of this clone. This chain connects TRBV6-1 to TRBJ2-7; D may be TRBD1 or TRBD2 (5 bases each). Germline V CDR1 and CDR2: MNHNS, SASEGT. This CDR3 is built from 14 residues. V lost 7 bases, J lost 0 bases, and 13 bases lay in between. The CDR3 DNA is TGTGCCAGCACCTGGGACGGACCCTCCTACGAGCAGTACTTC. Translated: CASTWDGPSYEQYF.

The chain has TRBV18 and TRBJ1-1; TRBD1 aligns across 8 bases. Germline lookup yields CDR1 KGHSH and CDR2 LQKENI. Trimming cost V 6 bases and J 5 bases; bases outside gene matches: 8. The CDR3 runs 14 residues. CDR3 DNA: TGTGCCAGCTCTCCCAGGGGGCAGGAAACTGAAGCTTTCTTT. Its protein is CASSPRGQETEAFF. The whole variable domain, remainder taken from reference TRBV18 and TRBJ1-1, is NAGVMQNPRHLVRRRGQEARLRCSPMKGHSHVYWYRQLPEEGLKFMVYLQKENIIDESGMPKERFSAEFPKEGPSILRIQQVVRGDSAAYFCASSPRGQETEAFFGQGTRLTVV.

This clone appeared a few times. The V call is TRBV19, the J call TRBJ2-5; TRBD2 matches at 12 bases. The germline V gene encodes CDR1 LNHDA and CDR2 SQIVND (reference sequence). CDR3 length: 17 amino acids. V was pared by 5 bases and J by 5 bases, with 12 bases of the junction left unmatched. The CDR3 DNA reads TGTGCCAGTAGTTTCACTAGCGGGGGGAATACCGGGGAGACCCAGTACTTC. This codes for CASSFTSGGNTGETQYF. Combining the CDR3 with reference TRBV19 and TRBJ2-5 gives the whole variable domain DGGITQSPKYLFRKEGQNVTLSCEQNLNHDAMYWYRQDPGQGLRLIYYSQIVNDFQKGDIAEGYSVSREKKESFPLTVTSAQKNPTAFYLCASSFTSGGNTGETQYFGPGTRLLVL.

The chain recombines TRBV5-4 with TRBJ2-5, with 8 bases fitting TRBD2. This CDR3 spans 14 amino acids. V lost 4 bases, J lost 4 bases, and 6 bases stayed unmatched. The germline V gene encodes CDR1 SGHNT and CDR2 YYREEE (reference sequence). CDR3 nucleotides: TGTGCCAGCAGCCACGGGACTAGTCCAGAGACCCAGTACTTC. Its protein product is CASSHGTSPETQYF.

This clone ranks as medium-sized (0.01 to 0.1%). V is TRBV18 and J is TRBJ1-3; D ambiguous. V lost 3 bases and J lost 0, with 9 bases in between. The germline V gene encodes CDR1 KGHSH and CDR2 LQKENI. The CDR3 is 15 residues long. CDR3 nucleotides: TGTGCCAGCTCACCCAGGACCAGCTCTGGAAACACCATATATTTT. It codes for CASSPRTSSGNTIYF.

The genes are TRBV5-4 and TRBJ2-5, with 9 bases matching TRBD2. The J segment lost 2 bases and the V segment lost 1 base, leaving 6 bases of the junction unmatched. From germline, CDR1 is SGHNT and CDR2 YYREEE (reference sequence). This CDR3 spans 16 amino acids. Here the CDR3 DNA reads TGTGCCAGCAGCTTGAGCGGGGGGCGGTGGCAAGAGACCCAGTACTTC. Translation: CASSLSGGRWQETQYF. The complete variable domain, with remaining parts taken from reference TRBV5-4 and TRBJ2-5, reads ETGVTQSPTHLIKTRGQQVTLRCSSQSGHNTVSWYQQALGQGPQFIFQYYREEENGRGNFPPRFSGLQFPNYSSELNVNALELDDSALYLCASSLSGGRWQETQYFGPGTRLLVL.

This clone has more than one count but fewer than ten. The CDR3 spells CASSWGGGNEKLFF. The CDR3 bases are TGCGCCAGCAGCTGGGGGGGAGGTAATGAAAAACTGTTTTTT. J is TRBJ1-4 and V is TRBV5-1; D may be TRBD1 (5 bases). This CDR3 spans 14 amino acids. V was trimmed by 3 bases and J by 4 bases, leaving 10 bases between them. Germline V gives CDR1 SGHRS, CDR2 YFSETQ.

CDR3 sequence (DNA): TGCGCCAGCAGTGAGTCTCTCGCCTCCTACGAGCAGTACTTC. It translates to CASSESLASYEQYF. V gene TRBV10-1 combines with J gene TRBJ2-5; D is unclear. The J call may be in error: the DNA end matches TRBJ2-7 better. The CDR3 is 14 amino acids. Germline V CDR1 and CDR2: WNHNN, SYGVQD (reference sequence).

This clone was detected only once. The gene calls are TRBV5-1 and TRBJ2-5, with D possibly TRBD1 on 5 matching bases. Trimming left V 3 bases short and J 2 bases short, with 17 bases between. The CDR3 totals 16 residues. The germline gives CDR1 SGHRS, CDR2 YFSETQ. As DNA, the CDR3 is TGCGCCAGCAGCTCTAGGAACAGGATCGAGCAAGAGACCCAGTACTTC. It yields the protein CASSSRNRIEQETQYF.

The chain uses TRBV6-1 and TRBJ2-5, with TRBD1 matching over 10 bases. Germline assignment: CDR1 MNHNS and CDR2 SASEGT. J gave up 2 bases and V 6 bases, and 6 bases lay outside the gene matches. The CDR3 extends over 15 amino acids. DNA for the CDR3: TGTGCCAGCAGGGGACAGGGGACGCGGCAAGAGACCCAGTACTTC. This encodes CASRGQGTRQETQYF.

The J gene is TRBJ2-5, the V gene TRBV11-2, with TRBD1 identical over 7 bases. J lost 1 base, V lost 1 base, and 3 bases had no gene match. CDR1 SGHAT and CDR2 FQNNGV come from the germline V gene. The CDR3 spans 15 residues. This CDR3 is CASSLGQGAQETQYF. The DNA for the CDR3 is TGTGCCAGCAGCTTAGGACAGGGAGCCCAAGAGACCCAGTACTTC.

This chain joins TRBV5-4 and TRBJ2-4; weak D call: TRBD1 (6 bases). Germline V gives CDR1 SGHNT, CDR2 YYREEE (reference sequence). The V and J ends lost 2 bases and 0 bases respectively, with 12 bases between them. The CDR3 consists of 16 residues. CDR3 sequence reads: CASSLGTPLAKNIQYF. For the CDR3, the DNA is TGTGCCAGCAGCTTAGGGACACCGCTAGCCAAAAACATTCAGTACTTC.

This clone has just a few counts. The genes are TRBV2 and TRBJ2-1; 11 positions match TRBD2. Losses at the gene ends were 1 base for V and 10 bases for J; bases not matched to a gene: 6. From germline, CDR1 is SNHLY and CDR2 FYNNEI. This CDR3 comprises 15 residues. This chain's CDR3 is CASSEGSGGAEEQFF. The CDR3 region has the DNA TGTGCCAGCAGTGAAGGTAGCGGGGGGGCGGAGGAGCAGTTCTTC.

This chain joins TRBV30 and TRBJ1-5, with D uncertain. CDR3 length equals 13 residues. The germline CDR1 and CDR2 sequences are GTSNPN and SVGIG (reference sequence). Trimming left V 2 bases short and J 2 bases short, with 7 bases between. Here the CDR3 DNA reads TGTGCCTGGAGTATTGGAGGCAATCAGCCCCAGCATTTT. It is translated as CAWSIGGNQPQHF. The full variable domain, in which reference TRBV30 and TRBJ1-5 provide the parts outside the CDR3, is SQTIHQWPATLVQPVGSPLSLECTVEGTSNPNLYWYRQAAGRGLQLLFYSVGIGQISSEVPQNLSASRPQDRQFILSSKKLLLSDSGFYLCAWSIGGNQPQHFGDGTRLSIL.

This rearrangement joins TRBV5-4 to TRBJ2-3; 8 nucleotides line up with TRBD2. The CDR3 covers 17 residues. Germline trimming cut 1 base from V and 2 bases from J; bases unmatched to any gene: 9. Germline-derived CDR1 and CDR2 are SGHNT and YYREEE (reference sequence). The CDR3 here is CASSLYRGGLTTDTQYF. The DNA for the CDR3 is TGTGCCAGCAGCTTGTACCGCGGGGGGCTCACCACAGATACGCAGTATTTT.